A single sample is the source of the 20 T cell receptor beta chains below, sequenced in a study of T-cell reconstitution after alpha-beta-depleted transplantation in children. Unique molecular identifiers were used in preparing the TCRbeta library. TCRdb ran MiXCR on the PCR reads and lists one entry per CDR3 protein. This table holds a few hundred thousand distinct CDR3 sequences, over 25% found once. Sequences were derived from PBMCs, sampled before TCRalphabeta/CD19-depleted stem cell transplant. These receptors all come from a boy younger than two with Wiskott-Aldrich syndrome, due to receive a stem cell transplant.

This clonotype was seen a few times. Given the absence of the conserved phenylalanine or tryptophan at the CDR3 end, a read error is likely. The chain carries TRBV5-1 and TRBJ2-1; 9 bases agree with TRBD2. V trimming: 0 bases; J trimming: 4 bases; junction bases outside the gene matches: 8. The CDR3 runs 17 residues. Germline CDR1 is SGHRS and CDR2 is YFSETQ. The CDR3 nucleotides read TGCGCCAGCAGCTTGGTCGATACTAGCGGGCTTTACAATGAGCAGTTCTTG. This encodes CASSLVDTSGLYNEQFL.

The chain has TRBV5-1 and TRBJ1-2; D not certain. The CDR3 is 15 amino acids. Germline V gene lookup returns CDR1 SGHRS and CDR2 YFSETQ. The ends were cut back, 0 bases at V and 3 bases at J, with 12 bases in the middle. CDR3 region: CASSLGRGIDYGYTF. The CDR3 coding sequence is TGCGCCAGCAGCTTGGGCCGAGGGATAGACTATGGCTACACCTTC. Complete variable domain (other parts from reference TRBV5-1 and TRBJ1-2): KAGVTQTPRYLIKTRGQQVTLSCSPISGHRSVSWYQQTPGQGLQFLFEYFSETQRNKGNFPGRFSGRQFSNSRSEMNVSTLELGDSALYLCASSLGRGIDYGYTFGSGTRLTVV.

The V gene is TRBV12-3 or TRBV12-4, the J gene TRBJ1-2; D uncertain. V lost 0 bases to trimming and J lost 8 bases, with 7 bases between them. This CDR3 contains 12 residues. The CDR3 region is CASSLAPVGYTF. CDR3 bases: TGTGCCAGCAGTTTAGCGCCAGTCGGCTACACCTTC.

The chain carries TRBV5-1 and TRBJ2-7; D uncertain. Trimming pared 4 bases from V and 1 base from J, leaving 12 bases between. This CDR3 has 14 amino acids. Germline CDR1 is SGHRS and CDR2 is YFSETQ. Here the CDR3 reads CASSPARASYEQYF. CDR3 nucleotides: TGCGCCAGCAGCCCCGCCCGGGCATCCTACGAGCAGTACTTC.

V usage is TRBV9 and J usage is TRBJ1-3; D is unresolved. Trimming pared 3 bases from V and 0 bases from J, leaving 13 bases between. Germline CDR1 SGDLS, CDR2 YYNGEE. CDR3 length equals 16 residues. This CDR3 reads CASSGNIYYSGNTIYF. In nucleotides, the CDR3 is TGTGCCAGCAGCGGCAACATCTACTACTCTGGAAACACCATATATTTT.

This clonotype showed up just a few times. The chain recombines TRBV10-3 with TRBJ2-1, with 7 positions matching TRBD1. Germline assignment: CDR1 ENHRY and CDR2 SYGVKD. The CDR3 sequence is 14 residues long. With 7 bases clipped from V and 0 bases from J, the junction kept 3 bases outside the gene matches. In DNA, the CDR3 is TGTGCCATCACCCGGGACAGCTCCTACAATGAGCAGTTCTTC. It encodes CAITRDSSYNEQFF.

This clonotype was detected only a few times. The CDR3 is CASSLRREGQYEQFF. The CDR3 bases are TGCGCCAGCAGCTTGAGGCGGGAGGGCCAGTATGAGCAGTTCTTC. The chain couples TRBV5-1 to TRBJ2-1; 9 positions agree with TRBD2. The J segment lost 8 bases and the V segment lost 1 base, leaving 7 bases of the junction unmatched. There are 15 residues in the CDR3. Germline V gene lookup returns CDR1 SGHRS and CDR2 YFSETQ. Looking up the rest from reference TRBV5-1 and TRBJ2-1 gives the full variable domain: KAGVTQTPRYLIKTRGQQVTLSCSPISGHRSVSWYQQTPGQGLQFLFEYFSETQRNKGNFPGRFSGRQFSNSRSEMNVSTLELGDSALYLCASSLRREGQYEQFFGPGTRLTVL.

V gene TRBV5-1 combines with J gene TRBJ2-3, with D possibly TRBD2 on 5 matching bases. The CDR3 totals 15 residues. The germline V gene has CDR1 SGHRS and CDR2 YFSETQ. The V gene lost 0 bases and the J gene lost 3 bases, with 11 bases spanning the gap. The CDR3 DNA sequence: TGCGCCAGCAGCTTGGATTTCCGAGGGACAGATACGCAGTATTTT. Encoded protein: CASSLDFRGTDTQYF. Full variable domain (missing parts from reference TRBV5-1 and TRBJ2-3): KAGVTQTPRYLIKTRGQQVTLSCSPISGHRSVSWYQQTPGQGLQFLFEYFSETQRNKGNFPGRFSGRQFSNSRSEMNVSTLELGDSALYLCASSLDFRGTDTQYFGPGTRLTVL.

The chain employs TRBV15 and TRBJ2-1, with D perhaps given as TRBD1 or TRBD2 (5 bases each). The CDR3 runs to 15 residues. The V end lost 3 bases, the J end lost 5 bases, and 14 bases lay between the germline ends. Germline-derived CDR1 and CDR2 are LNHNV and YYDKDF (reference sequence). CDR3 loop: CATSRPRDDNNEQFF. The CDR3 nucleotides are TGTGCCACCAGCAGGCCCCGGGACGACAACAATGAGCAGTTCTTC.

CDR3 sequence reads: CASSHGTITGELFF. The CDR3 DNA follows: TGTGCCAGCAGCCACGGGACAATCACCGGGGAGCTGTTTTTT. The chain is built from TRBV3-1 and TRBJ2-2, with D perhaps matching TRBD1 (6 bases). The V gene's germline CDR1 is LGHDT and CDR2 YNNKEL (reference sequence). The V end was cut by 3 bases, the J end by 4 bases, with 9 bases between. This CDR3 has 14 amino acids.

The table lists this clonotype with a few counts. V gene TRBV7-9 combines with J gene TRBJ2-2; the D gene is possibly TRBD1 (6 bases). Germline V gives CDR1 SEHNR, CDR2 FQNEAQ (reference sequence). The V gene lost 4 bases and the J gene lost 3 bases, with 12 bases spanning the gap. The CDR3 consists of 15 residues. CDR3 nucleotides: TGTGCCAGCAGCTCCGGACAGACGCACACCGGGGAGCTGTTTTTT. Amino acid sequence: CASSSGQTHTGELFF.

This clonotype was detected only a few times. This sequence joins TRBV27 and TRBJ2-3, with D possibly matching TRBD2 (6 bases). The V and J ends lost 1 base and 5 bases respectively, with 13 bases between them. Germline loops: CDR1 MNHEY, CDR2 SMNVEV (reference sequence). CDR3 size: 15 residues. In DNA form, the CDR3 reads TGTGCCAGCAGTTTATGGCCGGGAGCAAAAGATACGCAGTATTTT. Protein product: CASSLWPGAKDTQYF.

This clonotype was counted between two and nine times. A read error may produce the germline difference seen at one junction end. This rearrangement joins TRBV24-1 to TRBJ2-1; no reliable D call. Germline loops: CDR1 KGHDR, CDR2 SFDVKD. The CDR3 loop spans 12 amino acids. The CDR3 loop reads CATSDPYDEQFF. The CDR3 bases are TGTGCCACCAGTGATCCCTACGATGAGCAGTTCTTC.

The V gene is TRBV20-1, the J gene TRBJ2-3; 12 nucleotides line up with TRBD2. Germline CDR1 reads DFQATT; CDR2 reads SNEGSKA (reference sequence). V dropped 3 bases and J dropped 2; count of bases not matched to a gene: 3. This CDR3 contains 15 residues. The CDR3 sequence is CSARGTSGFTDTQYF. The CDR3 region has the DNA TGCAGTGCTAGGGGGACTAGCGGGTTCACAGATACGCAGTATTTT.

The J gene is TRBJ2-2, the V gene TRBV5-1; 9 bases agree with TRBD2. The CDR3 is 15 residues long. The germline gives CDR1 SGHRS, CDR2 YFSETQ. Germline trimming cut 3 bases from V and 1 base from J; bases unmatched to any gene: 1. The CDR3 coding sequence is TGCGCCAGCAGCTCGACTAGCGGGAACACCGGGGAGCTGTTTTTT. It translates to CASSSTSGNTGELFF.

V usage is TRBV7-2 and J usage is TRBJ2-1; the match to TRBD2 covers 10 bases. This CDR3 comprises 15 residues. Germline loops: CDR1 SGHTA, CDR2 FQGNSA. With 5 bases clipped from V and 4 bases from J, the junction kept 5 bases outside the gene matches. DNA of the CDR3: TGTGCCAGCAGCAGGGGGACTAGCGCTTACAATGAGCAGTTCTTC. This translates into CASSRGTSAYNEQFF.

The chain couples TRBV20-1 to TRBJ2-3, with 10 bases fitting TRBD2. J was trimmed by 1 base and V by 0 bases; bases with no gene match: 16. The CDR3 totals 20 residues. The germline gives CDR1 DFQATT, CDR2 SNEGSKA (reference sequence). CDR3 residues: CSARDLVAGGWPTRTDTQYF. CDR3 DNA sequence: TGCAGTGCTAGAGATCTGGTAGCGGGGGGTTGGCCTACGCGCACAGATACGCAGTATTTT.

This clonotype was counted only a few times. V gene TRBV7-2 combines with J gene TRBJ2-5, with D perhaps TRBD2 (6 bases). This CDR3 comprises 13 residues. The germline CDR1 and CDR2 sequences are SGHTA and FQGNSA. Trimming removed 3 bases at V and 5 bases at J, with 10 bases between. The CDR3 sequence is CASSFTGVETQYF. The CDR3 nucleotides are TGTGCCAGCAGCTTTACGGGGGTTGAGACCCAGTACTTC.

This clonotype has just a few counts. CDR3 DNA sequence: TGCGCCAGCAGCGGTTATACGGGCAACTTCGGCAACTGGCAGTACTTC. This encodes CASSGYTGNFGNWQYF. The V and J genes are TRBV5-1 and TRBJ2-7, with D hard to call. Per the germline V gene, CDR1 is SGHRS and CDR2 is YFSETQ. Trimming shortened V by 4 bases and J by 9 bases, and 26 bases separated the two germline ends. CDR3 length equals 16 residues.

This clonotype was seen only once. The chain employs TRBV29-1 and TRBJ1-4; 9 bases match TRBD1. In germline, CDR1 is SQVTM, CDR2 ANQGSEA. V trimming: 6 bases; J trimming: 8 bases; junction bases outside the gene matches: 4. There are 12 residues in the CDR3. The CDR3 DNA follows: TGCAGCGTCGACGGGACAGGGGAAAAACTGTTTTTT. Protein: CSVDGTGEKLFF.